One sample yielded the 28 T cell receptor beta chains listed below, sequenced in a study of blood T cells in healthy people across ages. Alongside a J-beta primer mix, a sample-barcoded 5' primer served in a second PCR lasting roughly 6 to 12 cycles. TCRdb analysed the 5' RACE reads with MiXCR anew, one entry per CDR3 protein. Here the sample spans some 760,000 distinct CDR3 sequences, roughly 25% being singletons. Another study also made use of these data, one on T cells of mothers and their children.

The sequencing sample was made of blood. Source of these receptors: a boy under 18 in good health.

Comments on this clonotype: A read error may produce the germline difference seen at one junction end. The chain links TRBV7-9 to TRBJ2-7; D is uncertain. Germline CDR1 SEHNR, CDR2 FQNEAQ (reference sequence). The CDR3 is 11 amino acids. As DNA, the CDR3 is TGTGCCAGCAGCTCCGTTTACGAGCAGCACTTC. Translation gives CASSSVYEQHF. Filled out from reference TRBV7-9 and TRBJ2-7, the complete variable domain reads DTGVSQNPRHKITKRGQNVTFRCDPISEHNRLYWYRQTLGQGPEFLTYFQNEAQLEKSRLLSDRFSAERPKGSFSTLEIQRTEQGDSAMYLCASSSVYEQHFGPGTRLTVT.

This clonotype was observed a few times. J is TRBJ2-5 and V is TRBV29-1; D call uncertain. The germline V and J ends were trimmed by 7 bases and 2 bases, with 5 bases remaining between them. Germline V gives CDR1 SQVTM, CDR2 ANQGSEA. The CDR3 runs to 10 residues. For the CDR3, the DNA is TGCAGCGGACAACAAGAGACCCAGTACTTC. Residues: CSGQQETQYF.

A remark on this clonotype: Possible read error: a much larger clone is one base away. This chain joins TRBV7-8 and TRBJ1-4; D is uncertain. The CDR3 covers 15 residues. Per the germline V gene, CDR1 is SGHVS and CDR2 is FQNEAQ. CDR3 nucleotide sequence: TGTGCCAGCAGCTTAGGGGGTCGAGCTAATGAAAATCTGTTTTTT. It is translated as CASSLGGRANENLFF. The full variable domain, with the rest looked up from reference TRBV7-8 and TRBJ1-4, is GAGVSQSPRYKVAKRGQDVALRCDPISGHVSLFWYQQALGQGPEFLTYFQNEAQLDKSGLPSDRFFAERPEGSVSTLKIQRTQQEDSAVYLCASSLGGRANENLFFGSGTQLSVL.

This clonotype was seen a handful of times. CDR3 in DNA: TGTGCCAGCAGCCTCCGTTGGGTTCCTGATGAGCAGTTCTTC. Its translation: CASSLRWVPDEQFF. The chain combines TRBV7-8 with TRBJ2-5; D is uncertain. The DNA end is more similar to TRBJ2-1, so the J call may be wrong. The CDR3 contains 14 residues. Looked up from germline, CDR1 is SGHVS and CDR2 is FQNEAQ.

In this sample, this clonotype turned up a few times. The J gene is TRBJ1-2, the V gene TRBV19; unclear D gene. This CDR3 comprises 12 residues. Trimming took off 3 bases at V and 5 bases at J, with 7 bases between the two ends. CDR1 is LNHDA, CDR2 SQIVND, per germline (reference sequence). The CDR3 here is CASSIGRYGYTF. CDR3 nucleotides: TGTGCCAGTAGTATTGGCAGATATGGCTACACCTTC.

This clonotype has a handful of counts. The chain has TRBV11-2 and TRBJ2-5, with D tentatively TRBD1 (5 bases). The germline gives CDR1 SGHAT, CDR2 FQNNGV. Trimming left V 5 bases short and J 5 bases short, with 18 bases between. The CDR3 extends over 15 amino acids. The CDR3: CASSPWFRDTETQYF. DNA for the CDR3: TGTGCCAGCAGCCCATGGTTCAGGGATACGGAGACCCAGTACTTC. Together with reference TRBV11-2 and TRBJ2-5, the CDR3 gives the full variable domain: EAGVAQSPRYKIIEKRQSVAFWCNPISGHATLYWYQQILGQGPKLLIQFQNNGVVDDSQLPKDRFSAERLKGVDSTLKIQPAKLEDSAVYLCASSPWFRDTETQYFGPGTRLLVL.

This clonotype was seen more than once but under ten times. The chain combines TRBV5-1 with TRBJ1-1; D not resolved. Trimming left V 4 bases short and J 4 bases short, with 17 bases between. The CDR3 totals 15 residues. Germline CDR1 reads SGHRS; CDR2 reads YFSETQ. The CDR3 region is CASSLGPTGPTEAFF. CDR3 DNA: TGCGCCAGCAGCCTAGGGCCAACCGGGCCCACTGAAGCTTTCTTT.

The sample holds a few counts of this clonotype. The rearrangement uses TRBV28 and TRBJ2-4, with D unresolved. Deletions cut 5 bases from V and 3 bases from J, with 11 bases between. This CDR3 region has 14 residues. Per germline, CDR1 MDHEN and CDR2 SYDVKM. The CDR3: CASSPPPFKNIQYF. The CDR3 DNA is TGTGCCAGCAGTCCGCCCCCCTTCAAAAACATTCAGTACTTC.

This clonotype appeared a few times. V usage is TRBV7-2 and J usage is TRBJ2-3, with D uncertain. The germline V gene has CDR1 SGHTA and CDR2 FQGNSA. V lost 1 base and J 5 bases, leaving 10 bases between the germline ends. The CDR3 has 14 residues. The CDR3, as DNA: TGTGCCAGCAGCTTAGACGGCCCCTTAGATACGCAGTATTTT. Translation: CASSLDGPLDTQYF.

This clonotype occurred a few times. The chain joins TRBV29-1 to TRBJ1-5; a possible D gene is TRBD1 (6 bases). Trimming removed 4 bases at V and 2 bases at J, with 9 bases between. CDR1 SQVTM and CDR2 ANQGSEA come from the germline V gene. The CDR3 has 13 residues. CDR3 loop: CSVGAGGNQPQHF. CDR3 in DNA: TGCAGCGTTGGGGCAGGGGGCAATCAGCCCCAGCATTTT.

The genes are TRBV12-3 or TRBV12-4 and TRBJ1-1, with D unresolved. This CDR3 is 11 amino acids long. V dropped 6 bases and J dropped 8 bases, with 10 bases sitting between them. This chain's CDR3 is CASSPVREAFF. In nucleotides, the CDR3 is TGTGCCAGCAGCCCTGTCCGAGAAGCTTTCTTT.

The gene calls are TRBV4-3 and TRBJ2-3; no reliable D call. The germline V gene encodes CDR1 LGHNA and CDR2 YSLEER. The CDR3 contains 17 residues. The V and J ends lost 4 bases and 4 bases respectively, with 21 bases between them. The CDR3 bases are TGCGCCAGCAGCCGCCACCGGGCCCAGATCGACTCAGATACGCAGTATTTT. Translated, it gives CASSRHRAQIDSDTQYF.

The V and J genes are TRBV6-5 and TRBJ1-2, with 9 bases fitting TRBD1. The V and J ends lost 6 bases and 8 bases, in that order; junction bases with no gene match: 4. Per the germline V gene, CDR1 is MNHEY and CDR2 is SVGAGI. The CDR3 length is 12 residues. The CDR3 sequence: CASRSGQGGYTF. CDR3 nucleotide sequence: TGTGCCAGCAGGTCCGGACAGGGGGGCTACACCTTC.

There are a few counts of this clonotype. V gene TRBV11-2 combines with J gene TRBJ2-1, with 9 nucleotides matching TRBD2. V lost 4 bases and J lost 4; bases outside the gene matches: 5. The germline gives CDR1 SGHAT, CDR2 FQNNGV. This CDR3 region has 15 residues. CDR3 protein: CASSSSSGAYNEQFF. The DNA for the CDR3 is TGTGCCAGCAGCTCCTCTAGCGGGGCGTACAATGAGCAGTTCTTC.

The chain recombines TRBV5-1 with TRBJ2-3; D may be TRBD1 (5 bases). V was cut by 0 bases and J by 5 bases, with 16 bases left in between. The CDR3 contains 16 residues. The germline V gene has CDR1 SGHRS and CDR2 YFSETQ. The CDR3 reads CASSLEGMDPGDTQYF. CDR3 bases: TGCGCCAGCAGCTTGGAGGGGATGGATCCGGGAGATACGCAGTATTTT.

The CDR3 spells CASSLYRDRGGSNQPQHF. The CDR3 DNA follows: TGTGCCAGCAGTTTGTATCGGGACAGGGGCGGGAGCAATCAGCCCCAGCATTTT. The V and J genes are TRBV12-3 or TRBV12-4 and TRBJ1-5, with TRBD1 identical over 10 bases. This CDR3 comprises 18 residues. The V and J ends lost 3 bases and 1 base, in that order; junction bases with no gene match: 9.

This clonotype was seen more than once but under ten times. This chain uses TRBV14 with TRBJ2-3; TRBD1 matches 7 bases. Germline CDR1 and CDR2: SGHDN and FVKESK. This CDR3 comprises 15 residues. With 1 base clipped from V and 4 bases from J, the junction kept 5 bases outside the gene matches. CDR3 loop: CASSQGWQGADTQYF. As DNA, the CDR3 is TGTGCCAGCAGCCAAGGATGGCAGGGGGCAGATACGCAGTATTTT. Combining the CDR3 with reference TRBV14 and TRBJ2-3 gives the whole variable domain EAGVTQFPSHSVIEKGQTVTLRCDPISGHDNLYWYRRVMGKEIKFLLHFVKESKQDESGMPNNRFLAERTGGTYSTLKVQPAELEDSGVYFCASSQGWQGADTQYFGPGTRLTVL.

The rearrangement uses TRBV21-1 and TRBJ1-1; the table's D call TRBD1 went unverified against the DNA. TRBV21-1 is marked as a pseudogene. The CDR3 covers 16 residues. CDR3 coding DNA: TGTGCCAGCAGCAGGTCGGACAGGGGGATGAACACTGAAGCTTTCTTT. This gives the protein CASSRSDRGMNTEAFF.

Only a few counts were recorded for this clonotype. The rearrangement links TRBV28 to TRBJ2-7; D remains unclear. Trimming left V 5 bases short and J 7 bases short, with 12 bases between. Germline V gives CDR1 MDHEN, CDR2 SYDVKM. The CDR3 contains 12 residues. The CDR3 region has the DNA TGTGCCAGCAGTATAGAGGACGGAGAGCAGTACTTC. This encodes CASSIEDGEQYF.

This clonotype showed up just a few times. V usage is TRBV4-3 and J usage is TRBJ1-6, with D possibly being TRBD1 (5 bases). Germline-derived CDR1 and CDR2 are LGHNA and YSLEER. The CDR3 spans 15 residues. Deletions cut 4 bases from V and 9 bases from J, with 16 bases between. This CDR3 is CASSRTGEGGSPLHF. CDR3 in DNA: TGCGCCAGCAGCCGAACAGGAGAGGGAGGTTCACCCCTCCACTTT.

In its sample, this clonotype was seen a few times. This chain connects TRBV20-1 to TRBJ2-3, with D possibly matching TRBD2 (6 bases). V was clipped by 3 bases and J by 0 bases, with 7 bases between them. CDR1 is DFQATT and CDR2 is SNEGSKA in the germline V gene (reference sequence). CDR3 length equals 13 residues. The CDR3 DNA sequence: TGCAGTGCTAGGACTAGTAGCACAGATACGCAGTATTTT. Protein: CSARTSSTDTQYF.

For the CDR3, the DNA is TGTGCCAGCACCTTTGGGGTGAACTCTGGAAACACCATATATTTT. It yields the protein CASTFGVNSGNTIYF. The rearrangement joins TRBV12-3 or TRBV12-4 to TRBJ1-3; no definite D call. The CDR3 totals 15 residues. V was pared by 7 bases and J by 0 bases, with 13 bases between.

This clonotype was found a few times. This chain joins TRBV28 and TRBJ2-7; D unresolved. V lost 2 bases, J lost 2 bases, and 10 bases lay in between. The CDR3 has 14 residues. Germline values: CDR1 MDHEN, CDR2 SYDVKM. Here the CDR3 DNA reads TGTGCCAGCAGTTTAACAGCGACCCCCTACGAGCAGTACTTC. It codes for CASSLTATPYEQYF.

This chain joins TRBV7-3 and TRBJ2-2; 7 positions agree with TRBD1. With 5 bases clipped from V and 5 bases from J, the junction kept 8 bases outside the gene matches. This CDR3 has 15 residues. The V gene's germline CDR1 is SGHTA and CDR2 FQGTGA. The CDR3 region has the DNA TGTGCCAGCAGCGTAGACAGGGTCGGAACCGGGGAGCTGTTTTTT. It is translated as CASSVDRVGTGELFF.

The chain is built from TRBV10-3 and TRBJ2-5; D may correspond to TRBD1 or TRBD2 (5 bases each). This CDR3 has 15 residues. Germline-derived CDR1 and CDR2 are ENHRY and SYGVKD. Trimming pared 6 bases from V and 3 bases from J, leaving 17 bases between. CDR3: CAIRDLRDPEETQYF. The CDR3 DNA follows: TGTGCCATCAGGGACCTCCGGGACCCAGAAGAGACCCAGTACTTC.

This clonotype was observed a few times. This chain joins TRBV6-5 and TRBJ2-6; D ambiguous. Germline loops: CDR1 MNHEY, CDR2 SVGAGI. The CDR3 contains 14 residues. V shed 6 bases and J shed 5 bases, with 11 bases lying between them. The CDR3 here is CASSPRARANVLTF. CDR3 in DNA: TGTGCCAGCAGCCCCCGGGCCCGGGCCAACGTCCTGACTTTC.

This sequence joins TRBV7-2 and TRBJ1-4; no firm D call. Germline assignment: CDR1 SGHTA and CDR2 FQGNSA. This CDR3 spans 14 amino acids. Deletions cut 5 bases from V and 6 bases from J, with 13 bases between. CDR3 nucleotide sequence: TGTGCCAGCAGCCCCGATTACGCGTATGAAAAACTGTTTTTT. Translation: CASSPDYAYEKLFF.

This clonotype turned up a few times. CDR3 loop: CASSYSYQSSYEQYF. DNA for the CDR3: TGTGCCAGCAGTTACTCGTATCAGAGCTCCTACGAGCAGTACTTC. The V call is TRBV6-2 or TRBV6-3, the J call TRBJ2-7; D ambiguous. Trimming removed 0 bases from V and 0 bases from J, with 9 bases in between. Germline CDR1 is MNHEY and CDR2 is SVGEGT. This CDR3 contains 15 residues.